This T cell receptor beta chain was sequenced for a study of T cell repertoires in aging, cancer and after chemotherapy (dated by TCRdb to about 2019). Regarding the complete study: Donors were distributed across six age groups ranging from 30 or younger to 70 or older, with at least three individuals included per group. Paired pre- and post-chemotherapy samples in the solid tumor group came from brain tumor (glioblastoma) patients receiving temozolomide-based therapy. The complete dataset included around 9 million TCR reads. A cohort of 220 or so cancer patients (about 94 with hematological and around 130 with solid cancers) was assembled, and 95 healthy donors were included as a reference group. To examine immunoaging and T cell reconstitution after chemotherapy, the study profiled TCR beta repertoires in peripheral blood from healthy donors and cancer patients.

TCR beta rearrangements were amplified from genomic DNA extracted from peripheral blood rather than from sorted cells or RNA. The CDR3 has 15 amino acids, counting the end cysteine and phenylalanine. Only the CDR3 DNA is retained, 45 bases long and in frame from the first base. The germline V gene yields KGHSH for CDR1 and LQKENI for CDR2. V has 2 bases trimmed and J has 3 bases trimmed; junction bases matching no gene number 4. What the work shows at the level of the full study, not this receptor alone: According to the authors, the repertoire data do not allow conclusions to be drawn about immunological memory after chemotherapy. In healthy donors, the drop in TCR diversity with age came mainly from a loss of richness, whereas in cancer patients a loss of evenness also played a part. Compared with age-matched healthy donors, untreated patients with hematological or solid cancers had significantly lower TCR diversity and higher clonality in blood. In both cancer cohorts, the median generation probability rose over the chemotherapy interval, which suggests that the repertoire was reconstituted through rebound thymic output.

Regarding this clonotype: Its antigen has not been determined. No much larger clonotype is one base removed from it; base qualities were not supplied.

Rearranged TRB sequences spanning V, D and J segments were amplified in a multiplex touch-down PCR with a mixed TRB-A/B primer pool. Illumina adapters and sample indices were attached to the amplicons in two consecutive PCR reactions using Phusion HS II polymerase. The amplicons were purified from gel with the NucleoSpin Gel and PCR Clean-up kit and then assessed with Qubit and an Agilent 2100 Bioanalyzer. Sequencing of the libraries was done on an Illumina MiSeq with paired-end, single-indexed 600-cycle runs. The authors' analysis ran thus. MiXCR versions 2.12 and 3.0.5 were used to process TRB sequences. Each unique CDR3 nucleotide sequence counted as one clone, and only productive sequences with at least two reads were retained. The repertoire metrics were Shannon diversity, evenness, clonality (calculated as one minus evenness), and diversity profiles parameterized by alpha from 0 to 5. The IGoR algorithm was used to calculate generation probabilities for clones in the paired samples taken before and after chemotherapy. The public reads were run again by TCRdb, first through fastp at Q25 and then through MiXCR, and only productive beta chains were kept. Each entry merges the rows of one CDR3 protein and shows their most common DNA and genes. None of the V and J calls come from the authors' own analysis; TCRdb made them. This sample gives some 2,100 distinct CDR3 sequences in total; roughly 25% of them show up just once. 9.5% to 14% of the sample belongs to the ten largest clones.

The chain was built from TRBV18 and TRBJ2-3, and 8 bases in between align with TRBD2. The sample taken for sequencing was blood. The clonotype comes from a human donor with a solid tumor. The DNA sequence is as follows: TGTGCCAGCTCACCAAGCGGGAGTATGACAGATACGCAGTATTTT. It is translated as CASSPSGSMTDTQYF.